The rows below give T cell receptor beta chains drawn from one sample of a study of blood T cell repertoires in COVID-19. The protocol was immunoSEQ multiplex PCR, while the TCRdb copy is restricted to in-frame clones and leaves out a portion. Counted here are roughly 500,000 clones, approximately 90% occurring once; the ten biggest clones make up approximately 1.8%. Sequencing used PBMCs or T cells enriched from blood (not recorded which). All receptors derive from a woman in her thirties or forties who had recovered from COVID-19. CDR3s include the opening cysteine and the closing phenylalanine or tryptophan. Fields, in order: clone size, V gene, D gene, J gene, CDR3 DNA, CDR3 protein. A D gene is named only where the DNA matches it firmly. Size is stated for part of the rows, as once, few or many counts, or as a class when the clone is expanded.

size: NA
V: TRBV27
D: NA
J: TRBJ2-7
DNA: TGTGCCAGCAGTATCCAGGGGAGTTCCTACGAGCAGTACTTC
CDR3: CASSIQGSSYEQYF

size: NA
V: TRBV2
D: NA
J: TRBJ1-2
DNA: TGTGCCAGCAGTGAAAGCAGGGGCTATGGCTACACCTTC
CDR3: CASSESRGYGYTF

size: NA
V: TRBV5-1
D: TRBD1
J: TRBJ1-1
DNA: TGCGCCAGCAGCACCGGACAGGGGGCGACTGAAGCTTTCTTT
CDR3: CASSTGQGATEAFF

size: NA
V: TRBV5-6
D: TRBD1
J: TRBJ2-5
DNA: TGTGCCAGCAGCTTGGGGGGGACAGGGGTCGTAGAGACCCAGTACTTC
CDR3: CASSLGGTGVVETQYF

size: NA
V: TRBV19
D: TRBD1
J: TRBJ2-2
DNA: TGTGCCACGACAGGGGGCGTAGAAACCGGGGAGCTGTTTTTT
CDR3: CATTGGVETGELFF

size: NA
V: TRBV28
D: NA
J: TRBJ1-4
DNA: TGTGCCAGCAGTTTAAGCCGCCCGATTAATGAAAAACTGTTTTTT
CDR3: CASSLSRPINEKLFF

size: NA
V: TRBV6-5
D: NA
J: TRBJ2-5
DNA: TGTGCCAGCTCGCGAGGTCAAGAGACCCAGTACTTC
CDR3: CASSRGQETQYF

size: NA
V: TRBV10-3
D: NA
J: TRBJ1-1
DNA: TGTGCCACTCAGGGAGGTTGGACTGAAGCTTTCTTT
CDR3: CATQGGWTEAFF

size: NA
V: TRBV5-6
D: TRBD2
J: TRBJ2-3
DNA: TGTGCCAGCAGCTCTAGACTAGCGGGAGGGCCGGTGTATACGCAGTATTTT
CDR3: CASSSRLAGGPVYTQYF

size: NA
V: TRBV5-1
D: NA
J: TRBJ1-2
DNA: TGCGCCAGCAGCTTGGAAGGCGGTAACTATGGCTACACCTTC
CDR3: CASSLEGGNYGYTF

size: NA
V: TRBV24-1
D: TRBD1
J: TRBJ2-1
DNA: TGTGCCACCAGTGACCATGACAGGGGGTCCTACAATGAGCAGTTCTTC
CDR3: CATSDHDRGSYNEQFF

size: NA
V: TRBV19
D: TRBD2
J: TRBJ2-7
DNA: TGTGCCAGTAGTATAGTTAGCGGGAGCTACGAGCAGTACTTC
CDR3: CASSIVSGSYEQYF

size: NA
V: TRBV30
D: NA
J: TRBJ2-1
DNA: TGTGCCTGCCACAGGTACAATGAGCAGTTCTTC
CDR3: CACHRYNEQFF

size: NA
V: TRBV6-5
D: NA
J: TRBJ1-2
DNA: TGTGCCAGCAGCCCCCGAGAGGCCGGTCTTTATGGCTACACCTTC
CDR3: CASSPREAGLYGYTF

size: NA
V: TRBV7-7
D: TRBD2
J: TRBJ2-1
DNA: TGTGCCAGCAGCCGGACTAGCGGCCCACCCTACAATGAGCAGTTCTTC
CDR3: CASSRTSGPPYNEQFF

size: once
V: TRBV30
D: NA
J: TRBJ2-2
DNA: TGTGCCTGGAGCCGGGGGACCGGGGAGCTGTTTTTT
CDR3: CAWSRGTGELFF

size: NA
V: TRBV19
D: NA
J: TRBJ1-2
DNA: TGTGCCAGTAGTATAGACAGTTCGCTTGGCTACACCTTC
CDR3: CASSIDSSLGYTF

size: NA
V: TRBV6-5
D: NA
J: TRBJ2-1
DNA: TGTGCCAGCAGTTTTGCAAGACATCATGAGCAGTTCTTC
CDR3: CASSFARHHEQFF

size: NA
V: TRBV11-2
D: NA
J: TRBJ2-2
DNA: TGTGCCAGCAGCTTAGGGCCTCAAATCACCGGGGAGCTGTTTTTT
CDR3: CASSLGPQITGELFF

size: NA
V: TRBV29-1
D: NA
J: TRBJ1-5
DNA: TGCAGCGTGGGGAGGGAGAAAGGTCAGCCCCAGCATTTT
CDR3: CSVGREKGQPQHF

size: NA
V: TRBV2
D: NA
J: TRBJ1-5
DNA: TGTGCCAGCAGGGAGGGTCTAAATCAGCCCCAGCATTTT
CDR3: CASREGLNQPQHF

size: NA
V: TRBV27
D: NA
J: TRBJ2-5
DNA: TGTGCCAGCAGTTCGAACGGACAGGAACTAGCCCAGTTCCTAAGAGACCAGTACTTC
CDR3: CASSSNGQELAQFLRDQYF

size: once
V: TRBV12-3/TRBV12-4
D: NA
J: TRBJ2-3
DNA: TGTGCCAGCAGCCCGGGGTGGGCAGATACGCAGTATTTT
CDR3: CASSPGWADTQYF

size: NA
V: TRBV10-1
D: NA
J: TRBJ2-1
DNA: TGCGCCAGCAGTGTGGCGGGGGCTAGCTCCTACAATGAGCAGTTCTTC
CDR3: CASSVAGASSYNEQFF

size: NA
V: TRBV3-1/TRBV3-2
D: NA
J: TRBJ1-2
DNA: TGTGCCAGCAGCCAACACAGGGTTAACTATGGCTACACCTTC
CDR3: CASSQHRVNYGYTF

size: NA
V: TRBV9
D: TRBD1
J: TRBJ1-3
DNA: TGTGCCAGCAGCCCCAGAGGGGGCGCTGGAAACACCATATATTTT
CDR3: CASSPRGGAGNTIYF

size: NA
V: TRBV19
D: NA
J: TRBJ1-2
DNA: TGTGCCAGTAGTTTGGTGGCTCGGGGCTATGGCTACACCTTC
CDR3: CASSLVARGYGYTF

size: NA
V: TRBV10-3
D: TRBD1
J: TRBJ2-7
DNA: TGTGCCATCAGGAAGGACAGGGCAGCCTACGAGCAGTACTTC
CDR3: CAIRKDRAAYEQYF

size: NA
V: TRBV19
D: NA
J: TRBJ2-2
DNA: TGTGCCAGTAGTAGCCTGACAGACTGGACCGGGGAGCTGTTTTTT
CDR3: CASSSLTDWTGELFF

size: many
V: TRBV30
D: TRBD1
J: TRBJ1-2
DNA: TGTGCCTGGAGAGGACAGGGAGCTAACTATGGCTACACCTTC
CDR3: CAWRGQGANYGYTF

size: NA
V: TRBV2
D: NA
J: TRBJ1-1
DNA: TGTGCCAGCAGTGAAGAAGCAACCGCCACTGAAGCTTTCTTT
CDR3: CASSEEATATEAFF

size: NA
V: TRBV2
D: TRBD1
J: TRBJ2-5
DNA: TGTGCCAGGGGACAGGGGGCTATCCAAGAGACCCAGTACTTC
CDR3: CARGQGAIQETQYF

size: NA
V: TRBV5-1
D: NA
J: TRBJ2-5
DNA: TGCGCCAGCAGCGGCGGGGACAGTATACAGACCCAGTACTTC
CDR3: CASSGGDSIQTQYF

size: once
V: TRBV29-1
D: TRBD1
J: TRBJ1-5
DNA: TGCAGCGTCGGACAGGGGGGCAATCAGCCCCAGCATTTT
CDR3: CSVGQGGNQPQHF

size: NA
V: TRBV25-1
D: TRBD2
J: TRBJ2-3
DNA: TGTGCCAGCAGTGAGGGACTAGCGTTAGATACGCAGTATTTT
CDR3: CASSEGLALDTQYF

size: NA
V: TRBV7-9
D: NA
J: TRBJ2-7
DNA: TGTGCCAGCAGCAGGGCCCCCCCTTACGAGCAGTACTTC
CDR3: CASSRAPPYEQYF

size: NA
V: TRBV6-4
D: NA
J: TRBJ2-2
DNA: TGTGCCAGCAGTGACTCGAGGGAAGTCGGGGAGCTGTTTTTT
CDR3: CASSDSREVGELFF

size: few
V: TRBV5-5
D: NA
J: TRBJ1-1
DNA: TGTGCCAGCAAACAGGGAATAGGTGAAGCTTTCTTT
CDR3: CASKQGIGEAFF

size: few
V: TRBV5-1
D: NA
J: TRBJ1-6
DNA: TGCGCCAGCAGCTTGGCGGAGGTTAATTCACCCCTCCACTTT
CDR3: CASSLAEVNSPLHF

size: NA
V: TRBV5-4
D: TRBD1
J: TRBJ2-5
DNA: TGTGCCAGCAGCGGCCGGGACAGGGGGCACCTCCAAGAGACCCAGTACTTC
CDR3: CASSGRDRGHLQETQYF

size: NA
V: TRBV10-3
D: TRBD2
J: TRBJ2-1
DNA: TGTGCCATCAGGACTTCCGTAGCGGGGGTGACCTACAATGAGCAGTTCTTC
CDR3: CAIRTSVAGVTYNEQFF

size: NA
V: TRBV11-2
D: TRBD1
J: TRBJ2-7
DNA: TGTGCCAGCAGCTGGGACAGGGACCACGAGCAGTACTTC
CDR3: CASSWDRDHEQYF

size: NA
V: TRBV6-5
D: NA
J: TRBJ1-2
DNA: TGTGCCAGCAGTTACTCGGGAGGGGGTGGCTACACCTTC
CDR3: CASSYSGGGGYTF

size: NA
V: TRBV11-2
D: NA
J: TRBJ2-3
DNA: TGTGCCAGCAGCTCCTGGACTGGACCCACAGATACGCAGTATTTT
CDR3: CASSSWTGPTDTQYF

size: NA
V: TRBV11-2
D: NA
J: TRBJ1-2
DNA: TGTGCCAGCAGCTTAATGCCTGGCCAGGGCGGCTATGGCTACACCTTC
CDR3: CASSLMPGQGGYGYTF

size: NA
V: TRBV12-2
D: NA
J: TRBJ2-3
DNA: TGTGCAAGTCGCCGATCTAGACTAGCGGAAAGCACAGATACGCAGTATTTT
CDR3: CASRRSRLAESTDTQYF

size: NA
V: TRBV29-1
D: NA
J: TRBJ1-1
DNA: TGCAGCGTTGCGGGACTGATGAACACTGAAGCTTTCTTT
CDR3: CSVAGLMNTEAFF

size: NA
V: TRBV23-1
D: TRBD1
J: TRBJ1-2
DNA: TGCGCCAGCTCCCGGGACAGGGATATCTATGGCTACACCTTC
CDR3: CASSRDRDIYGYTF

size: once
V: TRBV5-1
D: TRBD1
J: TRBJ2-7
DNA: TGCGCCAGCAGCCAAGACAGGGGCCCCTACGAGCAGTACTTC
CDR3: CASSQDRGPYEQYF

size: NA
V: TRBV7-2
D: TRBD1
J: TRBJ1-2
DNA: TGTGCCAGCACCCCCTATGGACAGGGGCTTATCTATGGCTACACCTTC
CDR3: CASTPYGQGLIYGYTF

size: NA
V: TRBV5-8
D: TRBD1
J: TRBJ1-3
DNA: TGTGCCAGCAGGAGGACCGACAGGGAAATCGGAAACACCATATATTTT
CDR3: CASRRTDREIGNTIYF

size: once
V: TRBV6-2/TRBV6-3
D: TRBD2
J: TRBJ2-5
DNA: TGTGCCAGCAGCCCTTACGGACTAGCGATGGCAGAGACCCAGTACTTC
CDR3: CASSPYGLAMAETQYF

size: NA
V: TRBV7-2
D: NA
J: TRBJ2-1
DNA: TGTGCCAGCAGCCCTGGAAAACTAGTAAAGTACGCTGAGCAGTTCTTC
CDR3: CASSPGKLVKYAEQFF

size: NA
V: TRBV5-1
D: NA
J: TRBJ1-6
DNA: TGCGCCAGCAGCTTGGGGCAGGGCAATAATTCACCCCTCCACTTT
CDR3: CASSLGQGNNSPLHF

size: NA
V: TRBV7-9
D: TRBD2
J: TRBJ2-3
DNA: TGTGCCAGCAGCGGGGGACTAGCGGGAGTAACAGATACGCAGTATTTT
CDR3: CASSGGLAGVTDTQYF

size: once
V: TRBV2
D: NA
J: TRBJ2-7
DNA: TGTGCCAGCACAAGCGGAATCTCCTACGAGCAGTACTTC
CDR3: CASTSGISYEQYF

size: NA
V: TRBV5-5
D: TRBD2
J: TRBJ2-7
DNA: TGTGCCAGCAGCTTGTCGATCTTAGCGGGAGGGGGCTACGAGCAGTACTTC
CDR3: CASSLSILAGGGYEQYF

size: once
V: TRBV6-1
D: NA
J: TRBJ1-2
DNA: TGTGCCAGCAGTGAACAACCGGGTTTATCCGCCTCTGGCTACACCTTC
CDR3: CASSEQPGLSASGYTF

size: NA
V: TRBV19
D: NA
J: TRBJ1-1
DNA: TGTGCCAGTAGTATTCGGGTGGCGACTGAAGCTTTCTTT
CDR3: CASSIRVATEAFF

size: NA
V: TRBV5-4
D: NA
J: TRBJ2-2
DNA: TGTGCCAGCAGCTCCCCTGGGAGAGCTACCGGGGAGCTGTTTTTT
CDR3: CASSSPGRATGELFF